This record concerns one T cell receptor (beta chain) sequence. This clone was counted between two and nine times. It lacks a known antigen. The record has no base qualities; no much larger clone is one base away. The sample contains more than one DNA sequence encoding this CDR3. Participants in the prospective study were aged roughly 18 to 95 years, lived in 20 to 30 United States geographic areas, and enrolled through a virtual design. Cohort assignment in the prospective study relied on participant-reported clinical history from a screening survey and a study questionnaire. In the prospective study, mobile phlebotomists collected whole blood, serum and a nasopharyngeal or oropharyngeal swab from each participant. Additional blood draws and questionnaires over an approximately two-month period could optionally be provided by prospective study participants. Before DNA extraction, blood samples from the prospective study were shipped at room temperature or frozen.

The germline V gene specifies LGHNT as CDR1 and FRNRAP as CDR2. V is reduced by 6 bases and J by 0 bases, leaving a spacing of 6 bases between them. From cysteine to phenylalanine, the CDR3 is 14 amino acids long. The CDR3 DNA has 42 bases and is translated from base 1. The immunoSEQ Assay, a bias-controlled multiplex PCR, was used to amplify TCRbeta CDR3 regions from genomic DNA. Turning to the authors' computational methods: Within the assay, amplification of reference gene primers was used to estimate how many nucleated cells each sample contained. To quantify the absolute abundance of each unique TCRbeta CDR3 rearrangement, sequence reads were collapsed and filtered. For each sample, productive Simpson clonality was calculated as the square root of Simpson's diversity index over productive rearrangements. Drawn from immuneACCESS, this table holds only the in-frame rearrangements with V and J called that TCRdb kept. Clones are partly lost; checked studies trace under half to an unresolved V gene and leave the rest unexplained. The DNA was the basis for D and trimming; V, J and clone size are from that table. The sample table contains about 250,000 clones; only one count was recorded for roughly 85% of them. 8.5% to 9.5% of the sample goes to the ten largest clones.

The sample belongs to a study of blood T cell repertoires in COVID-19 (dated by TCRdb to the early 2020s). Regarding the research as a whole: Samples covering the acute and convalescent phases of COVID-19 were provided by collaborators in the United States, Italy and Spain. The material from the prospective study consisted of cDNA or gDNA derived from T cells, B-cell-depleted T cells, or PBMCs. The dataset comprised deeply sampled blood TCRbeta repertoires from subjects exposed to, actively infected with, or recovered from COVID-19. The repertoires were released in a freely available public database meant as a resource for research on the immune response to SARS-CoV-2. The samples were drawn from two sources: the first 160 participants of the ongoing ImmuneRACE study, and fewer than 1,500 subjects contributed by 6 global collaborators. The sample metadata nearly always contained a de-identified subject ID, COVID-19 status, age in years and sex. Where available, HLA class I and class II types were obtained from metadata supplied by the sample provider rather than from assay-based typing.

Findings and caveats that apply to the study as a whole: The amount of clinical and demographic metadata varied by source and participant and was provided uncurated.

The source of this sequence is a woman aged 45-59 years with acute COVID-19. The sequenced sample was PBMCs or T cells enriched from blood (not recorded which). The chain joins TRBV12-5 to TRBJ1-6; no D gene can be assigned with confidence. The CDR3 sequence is CASGFSSYNSPLHF. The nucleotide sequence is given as TGTGCTAGTGGATTTAGCTCCTATAATTCACCCCTCCACTTT.